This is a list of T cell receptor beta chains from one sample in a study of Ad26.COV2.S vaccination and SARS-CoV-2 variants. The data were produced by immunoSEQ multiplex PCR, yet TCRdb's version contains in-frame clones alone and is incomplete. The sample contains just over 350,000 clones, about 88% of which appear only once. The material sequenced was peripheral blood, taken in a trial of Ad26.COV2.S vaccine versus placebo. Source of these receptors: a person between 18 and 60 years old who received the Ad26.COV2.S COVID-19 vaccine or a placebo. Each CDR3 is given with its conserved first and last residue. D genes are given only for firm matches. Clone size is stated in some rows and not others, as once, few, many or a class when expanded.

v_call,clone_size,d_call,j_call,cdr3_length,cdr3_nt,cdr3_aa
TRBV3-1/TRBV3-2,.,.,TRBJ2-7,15,TGTGCCAGCAGCCATCCCCTAGATGCCTTTTACGAGCAGTACTTC,CASSHPLDAFYEQYF
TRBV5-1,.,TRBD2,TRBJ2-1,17,TGCGCCAGCAGCTTGGGACTAGCGGGAGGGTCCTACAATGAGCAGTTCTTC,CASSLGLAGGSYNEQFF
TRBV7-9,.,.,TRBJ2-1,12,TGTGCCAGCAGCCCGGGGGGCAGTTGGCAGTTCTTC,CASSPGGSWQFF
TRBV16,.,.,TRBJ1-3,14,TGTGCCAGCAGCCAATCCCTCTCTGGAAACACCATATATTTT,CASSQSLSGNTIYF
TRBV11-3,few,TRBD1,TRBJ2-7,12,TGTGCCAGCAGCCCCGGGACAGGCGAGCAGTACTTC,CASSPGTGEQYF
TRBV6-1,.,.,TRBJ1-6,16,TGTGCCAGCAGTGATATCAGGGAGAGCAGAGAATCACCCCTCCACTTT,CASSDIRESRESPLHF
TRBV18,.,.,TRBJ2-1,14,TGTGCCAGCTCACCGACTGGAGGGCTCAATGAGCAGTTCTTC,CASSPTGGLNEQFF
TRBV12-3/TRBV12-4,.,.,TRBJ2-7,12,TGTGCCAGCAGCGGAGGGTTCTACGAGCAGTACTTC,CASSGGFYEQYF
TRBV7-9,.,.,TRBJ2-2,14,TGTGCCAATTCCGGGACCTCAAACACCGGGGAGCTGTTTTTT,CANSGTSNTGELFF
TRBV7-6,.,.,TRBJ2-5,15,TGTGCCAGCAGCTCCTCCGTTATTTACCAAGAGACCCAGTACTTC,CASSSSVIYQETQYF
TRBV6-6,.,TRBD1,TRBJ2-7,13,TGTGCCAGCACCTGGACAGGAATAAACGAGCAGTACTTC,CASTWTGINEQYF
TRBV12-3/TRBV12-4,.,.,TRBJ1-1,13,TGTGCCAGCAGTTTTGGAGAGGTCAGTGAAGCTTTCTTT,CASSFGEVSEAFF
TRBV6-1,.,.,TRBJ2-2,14,TGTGCCAGCAGTGAAGTAGTTAACACCGGGGAGCTGTTTTTT,CASSEVVNTGELFF
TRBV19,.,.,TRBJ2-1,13,TGTGCCAGTAGTATCTGGGGCCCCAATGAGCAGTTCTTC,CASSIWGPNEQFF
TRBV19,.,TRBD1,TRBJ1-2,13,TGTGCCAGCAGGGACAGGGTTGGGGATGGCTACACCTTC,CASRDRVGDGYTF
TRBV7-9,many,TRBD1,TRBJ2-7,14,TGTGCCAGCAGCGGGGGACAGAGTTCCTACGAGCAGTACTTC,CASSGGQSSYEQYF
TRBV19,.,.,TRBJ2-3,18,TGTGCCAGTAGTATGTGGCGGGGCAGGATCGCTAGCACAGATACGCAGTATTTT,CASSMWRGRIASTDTQYF
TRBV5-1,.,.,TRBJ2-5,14,TGCGCCAGCAGCTTTTTAGCGACCCAGGAGACCCAGTACTTC,CASSFLATQETQYF
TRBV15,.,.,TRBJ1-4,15,TGTGCCACCAGCAGAGATCCCAGGGGAGATGAAAAACTGTTTTTT,CATSRDPRGDEKLFF
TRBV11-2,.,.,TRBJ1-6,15,TGTGCCAGCAGCTTAGGTGGCTCCTATAATTCACCCCTCCACTTT,CASSLGGSYNSPLHF
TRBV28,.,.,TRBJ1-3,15,TGTGCCAGCAGTTTATTGGCAGTGAGAGGAAACACCATATATTTT,CASSLLAVRGNTIYF
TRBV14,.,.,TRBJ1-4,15,TGTGCCAGCAGCCTCAACATGAGAGGAGATGAAAAACTGTTTTTT,CASSLNMRGDEKLFF
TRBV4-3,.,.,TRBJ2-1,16,TGCGCCAGCAGCCACGGACCCCCCTTCTCCTACAATGAGCAGTTCTTC,CASSHGPPFSYNEQFF
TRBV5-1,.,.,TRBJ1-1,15,TGCGCCAGCAGCTTGGGTTTGAGGGGGAACACTGAAGCTTTCTTT,CASSLGLRGNTEAFF
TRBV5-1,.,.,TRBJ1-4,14,TGCGCCAGCAGCGAGGGCGGGGGACGGGAAAAACTGTTTTTT,CASSEGGGREKLFF
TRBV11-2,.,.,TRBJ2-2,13,TGTGCCAGGAAGAGCCGCCTCACCGGGGAGCTGTTTTTT,CARKSRLTGELFF
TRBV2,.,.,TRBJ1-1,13,TGTGCCAGCAGTTCCGGGCTTGGCACTGAAGCTTTCTTT,CASSSGLGTEAFF